This TCR beta chain was sequenced during a study of T-cell memory formation after mild COVID-19. The wider study: Largely donor-specific sequence clusters came from a couple of donors.

TCRdb recomputed calls from the 5' RACE reads with MiXCR, one row per CDR3 protein. The sample carries some 110,000 distinct CDR3 sequences, approximately 13% recorded once. This clonotype was recorded many times. Its matching antigen is unknown. Study observations and caveats: Researchers found some responding clones in pre-infection memory, a sign that cross-reactive memory joined. Mainly in CM and EM were contracting CD4+ clones; CD8+ were in EMRA. Clones shrinking from day 15 to 85 showed even CD4/CD8 mixes; later expanders tilted CD4+.

The V gene's germline CDR1 is MNHEY and CDR2 SVGAGI. Trimming cost V 4 bases and J 10 bases; bases outside gene matches: 11. The CDR3 extends over 15 amino acids. Sequencing was done on a sample of PBMCs or a T cell subset sorted from them (not recorded which). The V call is TRBV6-5, the J call TRBJ2-1; TRBD2 matches 9 bases. The source of this sequence is an adult woman who had mild COVID-19 (a few samples of this study predate the infection). Cell type and time point are not known. The CDR3 region is CASSLTSGYHREQFF. In DNA form, the CDR3 reads TGTGCCAGCAGTTTGACTAGCGGATACCACAGGGAGCAGTTCTTC.